This T cell receptor beta chain emerged from a study of spatial heterogeneity in lung cancer. Looking at the study overall: Detected beta-chain sequences consistently exceeded alpha-chain sequences. More than nine raw reads, on average, carried each unique TCR and UMI combination. Whole-study findings and limits: Ubiquitous expanded tumor TCRs surfaced in blood more at resection than they did at follow-up.

The germline V gene has CDR1 LGHNA and CDR2 YSLEER. The CDR3 extends over 15 amino acids. Trimming took 2 bases from V and 4 from J; bases not matched to a gene: 5. In its sample, this clonotype was seen many times. The target antigen is unknown. TCR cDNA molecules were tagged individually, and each one carried a unique molecular identifier. TCRdb reprocessed the 5' RACE reads with MiXCR, giving one entry per CDR3 protein. The sample contains some 54,000 distinct CDR3 sequences, roughly 7% of which appear only once. Stated time point: blood at routine non-recurrence follow-up after resection. Without sorting, whole RNA was sequenced from tumor, nontumor lung or frozen PBMC.

The gene calls are TRBV4-3 and TRBJ2-4, with 7 bases matching TRBD2. The sequencing here drew on PBMCs, taken at follow-up. The sequence came from a female donor with early-stage non-small cell lung cancer. CDR3 DNA sequence: TGCGCCAGCAGCCAACTAGCGGAACTTAAAAACATTCAGTACTTC. Translated: CASSQLAELKNIQYF.